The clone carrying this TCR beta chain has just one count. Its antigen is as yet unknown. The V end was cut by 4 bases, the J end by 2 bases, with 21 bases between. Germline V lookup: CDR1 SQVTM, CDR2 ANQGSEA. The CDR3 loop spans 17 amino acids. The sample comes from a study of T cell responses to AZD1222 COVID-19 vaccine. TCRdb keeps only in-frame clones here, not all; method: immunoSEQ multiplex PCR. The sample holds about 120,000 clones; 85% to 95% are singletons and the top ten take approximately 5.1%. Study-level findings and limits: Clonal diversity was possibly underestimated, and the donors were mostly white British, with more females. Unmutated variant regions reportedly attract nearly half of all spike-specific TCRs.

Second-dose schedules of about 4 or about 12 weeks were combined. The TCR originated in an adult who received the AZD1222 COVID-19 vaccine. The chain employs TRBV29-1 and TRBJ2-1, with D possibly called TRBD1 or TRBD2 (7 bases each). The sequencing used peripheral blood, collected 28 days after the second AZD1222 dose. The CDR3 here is CSVVGAGGGLTYNEQFF. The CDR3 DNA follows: TGCAGCGTTGTGGGGGCAGGGGGGGGACTAACCTACAATGAGCAGTTCTTC.